This T cell receptor beta chain was documented in a study of monozygotic twins with inflammatory bowel disease. General observations from the study: IBD patients carried less diverse TCRbeta repertoires (inverse Simpson) than healthy co-twins.

Regarding this clonotype: No antigen is known for it.

Each TCR library consumed around 3,600 ng of total RNA. After re-calling the 5' RACE reads, TCRdb lists one entry per CDR3 protein, DNA absent. The sample has over 150,000 distinct CDR3 sequences, and its top ten clones hold approximately 2.5%. CDR3 length: 15 residues. Germline CDR1 and CDR2: SGHVS and FQNEAQ. The clonotype originates from a human donor with ulcerative colitis or Crohn's disease, or a healthy co-twin of an affected twin (not recorded which). Sequenced material: blood. The gene calls are TRBV7-8 and TRBJ2-2; as DNA is missing, the TRBD2 call by TCRdb cannot be tested. The CDR3 reads CASSFLAGNAGELFF.